This TCR beta chain is from a study of T cells after yellow fever vaccination. The study's findings and limits: From the bulk population, abundant clonotypes could contaminate and appear within FACS-sorted repertoires. Peaking on day 5 versus 15, the secondary response was faster but weaker.

The authors made TCR cDNA by 5'RACE template switching, adding a universal primer site and UMIs. TCRdb passed the 5' RACE reads through MiXCR, listing each CDR3 protein once. The sample shows a few hundred thousand distinct CDR3 sequences, less than 20% of them seen only once. With regard to this clonotype: The antigen remains undetermined.

This TCR came from a young man who received the YFV17D yellow fever vaccine. The specimen was PBMCs, collected 5 to 6 days after the first yellow fever vaccination.

The CDR3 region is CASSPSRTGIPYEQYF. The CDR3 nucleotides are TGTGCCAGCAGCCCTTCTCGGACAGGGATCCCCTACGAGCAGTACTTC. The V call is TRBV7-9, the J call TRBJ2-7; 8 nucleotides line up with TRBD1. There are 16 residues in the CDR3. The V segment lost 5 bases and the J segment 2 bases; nucleotides outside the gene matches: 11. Germline V lookup: CDR1 SEHNR, CDR2 FQNEAQ (reference sequence).